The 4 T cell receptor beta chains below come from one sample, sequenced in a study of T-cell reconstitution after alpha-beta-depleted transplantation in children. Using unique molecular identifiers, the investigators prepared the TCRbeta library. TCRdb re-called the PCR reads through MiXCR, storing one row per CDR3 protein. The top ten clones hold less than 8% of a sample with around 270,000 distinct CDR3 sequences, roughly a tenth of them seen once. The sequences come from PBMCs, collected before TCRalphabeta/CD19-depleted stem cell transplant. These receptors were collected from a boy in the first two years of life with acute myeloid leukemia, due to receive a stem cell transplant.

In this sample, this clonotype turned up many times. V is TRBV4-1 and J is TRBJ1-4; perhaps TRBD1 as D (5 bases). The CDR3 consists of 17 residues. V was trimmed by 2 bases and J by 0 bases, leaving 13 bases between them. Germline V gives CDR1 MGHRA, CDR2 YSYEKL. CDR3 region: CASSQSGITATNEKLFF. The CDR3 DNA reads TGCGCCAGCAGCCAATCAGGGATCACCGCAACTAATGAAAAACTGTTTTTT.

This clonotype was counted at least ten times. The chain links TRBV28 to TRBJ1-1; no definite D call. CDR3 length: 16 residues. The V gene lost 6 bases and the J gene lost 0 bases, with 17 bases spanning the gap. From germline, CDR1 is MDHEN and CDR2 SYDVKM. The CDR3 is CASRTGSWVVNTEAFF. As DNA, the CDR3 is TGTGCCAGCAGGACCGGGTCTTGGGTGGTGAACACTGAAGCTTTCTTT.

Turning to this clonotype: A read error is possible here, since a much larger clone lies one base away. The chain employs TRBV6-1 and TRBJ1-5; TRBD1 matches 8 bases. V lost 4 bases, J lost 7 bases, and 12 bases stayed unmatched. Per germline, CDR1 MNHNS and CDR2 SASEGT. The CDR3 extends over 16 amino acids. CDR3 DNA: TGTGCCAGCAGTGGGAACCCAGGGGGCTCGCGGCAGCCCCAGCATTTT. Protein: CASSGNPGGSRQPQHF.

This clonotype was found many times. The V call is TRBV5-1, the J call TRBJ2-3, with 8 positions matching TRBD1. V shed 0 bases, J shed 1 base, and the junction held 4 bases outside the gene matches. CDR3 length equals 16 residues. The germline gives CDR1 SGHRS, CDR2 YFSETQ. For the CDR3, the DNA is TGCGCCAGCAGCTTGGGACAGGGGTTAGGCACAGATACGCAGTATTTT. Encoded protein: CASSLGQGLGTDTQYF.